The 7 T cell receptor beta chains reported below all come from one sample, sequenced in a study of cytotoxic CD8 clonotypes in ibrutinib-treated CLL. The repertoire was sequenced with immunoSEQ multiplex PCR; TCRdb's copy has only in-frame clones and lacks some. The sample carries roughly 250,000 clones, 70% recorded once. Sample: PBMCs, taken after 24 months of ibrutinib treatment. Source of these receptors: a human donor with chronic lymphocytic leukemia.

This chain links TRBV20-1 with TRBJ2-5; D gene uncertain. Germline assignment: CDR1 DFQATT and CDR2 SNEGSKA (reference sequence). The CDR3 has 11 residues. V shed 1 base and J shed 4 bases, with 4 bases lying between them. As DNA, the CDR3 is TGCAGTGCTAGAGGAAGAGAGACCCAGTACTTC. Translated: CSARGRETQYF.

The V and J genes are TRBV14 and TRBJ2-7; 10 nucleotides line up with TRBD1. Germline CDR1 SGHDN, CDR2 FVKESK. After removal of 0 bases from V and 3 bases from J, the junction contained 17 bases not matched to a gene. There are 20 residues in the CDR3. CDR3 coding DNA: TGTGCCAGCAGCCAAGAATTCGAGCCGATCGGACAGGGGGATTTCTACGAGCAGTACTTC. Residues: CASSQEFEPIGQGDFYEQYF.

This chain joins TRBV5-5 and TRBJ1-4, with TRBD1 identical over 9 bases. J lost 5 bases, V lost 3 bases, and 14 bases had no gene match. CDR3 size: 18 residues. Per germline, CDR1 SGHKS and CDR2 YYEKEE (reference sequence). CDR3: CASSSRPGTGSGNEKLFF. Here the CDR3 DNA reads TGTGCCAGCAGCTCCCGTCCCGGGACAGGGTCGGGGAATGAAAAACTGTTTTTT. The full variable domain, its missing parts supplied by reference TRBV5-5 and TRBJ1-4, is DAGVTQSPTHLIKTRGQQVTLRCSPISGHKSVSWYQQVLGQGPQFIFQYYEKEERGRGNFPDRFSARQFPNYSSELNVNALLLGDSALYLCASSSRPGTGSGNEKLFFGSGTQLSVL.

In its sample, this clone was seen a few times. The chain combines TRBV7-9 with TRBJ2-5; D gene ambiguous. Germline CDR1 SEHNR, CDR2 FQNEAQ (reference sequence). This CDR3 has 13 residues. With 3 bases removed from V and 4 bases from J, the gap between germline ends came to 9 bases. The CDR3 region is CASSFLMGETQYF. DNA for the CDR3: TGTGCCAGCAGCTTCCTCATGGGAGAGACCCAGTACTTC.

V and J are TRBV7-9 and TRBJ2-7; D gene unclear. The CDR3 is 13 residues long. Looked up from germline, CDR1 is SEHNR and CDR2 is FQNEAQ (reference sequence). V shed 0 bases and J shed 5 bases, with 8 bases lying between them. The CDR3 DNA follows: TGTGCCAGCAGCTTAGCGTTGGTTGACGAGCAGTACTTC. This sequence encodes CASSLALVDEQYF.

The chain recombines TRBV6-5 with TRBJ1-2; D gene unclear. In germline, CDR1 is MNHEY, CDR2 SVGAGI. Between the trimmed V and J ends, which lost 2 bases and 2 bases, there was a span of 3 bases. The CDR3 loop spans 12 amino acids. This CDR3 is CASSYANYGYTF. CDR3 DNA sequence: TGTGCCAGCAGTTACGCAAACTATGGCTACACCTTC.

This CDR3 reads CATPPPIRSAETQYF. CDR3 DNA: TGTGCCACCCCACCACCAATAAGAAGTGCGGAGACCCAGTACTTC. The chain links TRBV6-1 to TRBJ2-5; no reliable D call. This CDR3 is 15 amino acids long. Germline CDR1 reads MNHNS; CDR2 reads SASEGT. Trimming removed 10 bases at V and 5 bases at J, with 23 bases between.